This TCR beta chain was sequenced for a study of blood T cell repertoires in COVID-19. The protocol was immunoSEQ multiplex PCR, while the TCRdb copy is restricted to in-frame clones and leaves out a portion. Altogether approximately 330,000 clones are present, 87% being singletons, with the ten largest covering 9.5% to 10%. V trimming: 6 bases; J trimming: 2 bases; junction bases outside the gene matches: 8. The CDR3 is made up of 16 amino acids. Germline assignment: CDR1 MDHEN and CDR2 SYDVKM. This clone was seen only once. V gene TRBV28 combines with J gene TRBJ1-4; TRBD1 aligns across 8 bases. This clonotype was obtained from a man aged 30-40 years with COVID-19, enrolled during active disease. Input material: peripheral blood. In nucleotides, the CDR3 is TGTGCCAGCAGGTCACCGACAGGGGCCACTAATGAAAAACTGTTTTTT. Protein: CASRSPTGATNEKLFF.